These 7 T cell receptor beta chains were sequenced from one sample in a study of cytomegalovirus exposure and HLA in healthy donors. Using immunoSEQ multiplex PCR, the repertoire was profiled, and TCRdb retains in-frame clones only, with some absent. The repertoire consists of some 170,000 clones, with approximately 87% occurring once and the leading ten covering 1.4%. The sequencing sample was made of PBMCs. Source of these receptors: a woman aged 25 to 39 in good health and CMV-seronegative.

This chain connects TRBV6-5 to TRBJ1-1, with D uncertain. CDR3 length equals 11 residues. Germline lookup yields CDR1 MNHEY and CDR2 SVGAGI. V lost 2 bases and J lost 8, with 6 bases in between. The CDR3 sequence is CASSYEGEAFF. CDR3 nucleotides: TGTGCCAGCAGTTACGAGGGAGAAGCTTTCTTT.

In this sample, this clone turned up a few times. The chain is built from TRBV2 and TRBJ1-2; 11 nucleotides line up with TRBD1. This CDR3 has 19 amino acids. The ends lost 6 bases at V and 3 bases at J; junction bases unmatched: 18. CDR1 and CDR2 (germline): SNHLY, FYNNEI. CDR3 DNA: TGTGCCAGCAGACAGCCCGACACGGGACAGGGGGTAGGACACTATGGCTACACCTTC. Translation gives CASRQPDTGQGVGHYGYTF.

The J gene is TRBJ1-1, the V gene TRBV27, with unresolved D. CDR3 length: 13 residues. V lost 5 bases and J 2 bases, leaving 9 bases between the germline ends. Germline V gene sequence: CDR1 MNHEY, CDR2 SMNVEV (reference sequence). In DNA, the CDR3 is TGTGCCAGCAGTATACTATTCAACACTGAAGCTTTCTTT. Its protein product is CASSILFNTEAFF.

The rearrangement uses TRBV5-1 and TRBJ2-3; unclear D gene. CDR1 SGHRS and CDR2 YFSETQ come from the germline V gene. CDR3 size: 13 residues. Trimming left V 0 bases short and J 6 bases short, with 8 bases between. Here the CDR3 DNA reads TGCGCCAGCAGCTTGGCCGCAGTGGATACGCAGTATTTT. Translated: CASSLAAVDTQYF.

V is TRBV19 and J is TRBJ1-6, with a weak D call TRBD1 (5 bases). CDR1 is LNHDA, CDR2 SQIVND, per germline (reference sequence). The CDR3 has 14 amino acids. The V and J ends lost 6 bases and 4 bases respectively, with 10 bases between them. The CDR3 DNA is TGTGCCAGTAGAGACAGAGGTTATAATTCACCCCTCCACTTT. The encoded protein is CASRDRGYNSPLHF.

Comment on this clone: This specimen includes other DNA sequences encoding the same CDR3. This rearrangement joins TRBV2 to TRBJ1-1; D might be TRBD1 (6 bases). Germline CDR1 and CDR2: SNHLY and FYNNEI. This CDR3 is built from 14 residues. V gave up 5 bases and J gave up 0 bases, with 10 bases separating them. The CDR3 loop is CASSSTGMNTEAFF. The CDR3 DNA sequence: TGTGCCAGCAGTTCTACAGGGATGAACACTGAAGCTTTCTTT.

This clone was detected only once. The V call is TRBV7-6, the J call TRBJ2-5; TRBD2 aligns across 8 bases. CDR3 length: 15 amino acids. Trimming removed 5 bases from V and 5 bases from J; junction bases left unmatched: 10. Per the germline V gene, CDR1 is SGHVS and CDR2 is FNYEAQ. The CDR3 is CASSRGSGASETQYF. CDR3 bases: TGTGCCAGCAGCCGGGGTAGCGGGGCATCGGAGACCCAGTACTTC.